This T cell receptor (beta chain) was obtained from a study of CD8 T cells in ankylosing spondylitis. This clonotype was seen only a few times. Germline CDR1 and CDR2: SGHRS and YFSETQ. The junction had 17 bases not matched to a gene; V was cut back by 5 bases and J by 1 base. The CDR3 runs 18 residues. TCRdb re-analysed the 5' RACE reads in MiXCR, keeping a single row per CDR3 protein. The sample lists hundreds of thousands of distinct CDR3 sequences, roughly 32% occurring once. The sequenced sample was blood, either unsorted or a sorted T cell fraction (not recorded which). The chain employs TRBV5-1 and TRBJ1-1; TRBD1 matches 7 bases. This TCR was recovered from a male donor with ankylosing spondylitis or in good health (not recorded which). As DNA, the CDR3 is TGCGCCAGCAGTTCCGACAGGACAGGTGCCCTTGGGAACACTGAAGCTTTCTTT. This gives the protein CASSSDRTGALGNTEAFF.